This T cell receptor (beta chain) originates from a study of cytomegalovirus exposure and HLA in healthy donors. Regarding the study as a whole: That first-cohort TCR clusters tended to co-occur in the 90 to 150 validation repertoires was found in a later analysis.

Clones were sequenced by immunoSEQ multiplex PCR, and TCRdb holds only the in-frame ones, with some missing. The table lists some 290,000 clones, 88% of them singletons, with approximately 0.9% in the top ten. While the first cohort had 500 to 700 subjects, the donors belonged to the separate validation cohort of roughly 130 subjects. Germline V lookup: CDR1 LGHNA, CDR2 YNFKEQ. CDR3 length: 14 amino acids. Trimming cost V 6 bases and J 4 bases, with 16 bases left between them. About this clone itself: Its antigen is unknown.

The receptor was isolated from a man aged 25 to 45 in good health and CMV-seronegative. Source material: PBMCs. The V gene is TRBV4-2, the J gene TRBJ2-7; D is unresolved. CDR3 DNA sequence: TGTGCCAGCAGTCGTTTCTTGCAGGATTACGAGCAGTACTTC. Translating it yields CASSRFLQDYEQYF.